Reported below is one TCR beta chain. This entry comes from a study of control samples from healthy donors and cancer patients. The CDR3 extends over 14 amino acids. V was shortened by 0 bases and J by 4 bases, with 8 bases between the two germline ends. Germline CDR1 SGHRS, CDR2 YFSETQ. Sequencing used immunoSEQ multiplex PCR; TCRdb keeps in-frame clones, though not all of them. The sample has more than 85,000 clones, about four fifths seen once. This receptor was identified in a man aged 65-85 years with lung cancer. The chain employs TRBV5-1 and TRBJ2-1; D not certain. The source material was PBMCs. CDR3 sequence: CASSLAGEYNEQFF. CDR3 DNA: TGCGCCAGCAGCTTGGCCGGCGAATACAATGAGCAGTTCTTC.